The sequence of this T cell receptor (beta chain) was determined in a study of shared T cell receptors in the human thymus. Some clones are missing from TCRdb's copy, which holds only in-frame ones; the method was immunoSEQ multiplex PCR. The table includes hundreds of thousands of clones, more than 85% detected once. V lost 3 bases to trimming and J lost 5 bases; unmatched junction nucleotides: 6. The CDR3 loop spans 16 amino acids. This sequence was found in a human donor. Specimen: thymocytes. V is TRBV23-1 and J is TRBJ1-6; 8 nucleotides agree with TRBD1. TRBV23-1 has ORF status, its function being uncertain. Here the CDR3 DNA reads TGCGCCAGCAGTCACGGGACAGGCAAGAATAATTCACCCCTCCACTTT. This encodes CASSHGTGKNNSPLHF.